This T cell receptor (beta chain) derives from a study of glioma-infiltrating T cells after dendritic cell vaccination. Study information: Treatment, given 2003 to 2012, was autologous tumor lysate-pulsed dendritic cell vaccination. Three intradermal dendritic cell vaccine injections were given every two weeks.

Generated by immunoSEQ multiplex PCR, the TCRdb table keeps only in-frame clones and is missing some. The sample has roughly 85,000 clones, around 85% seen once. The sample holds many counts of this clone. Germline values: CDR1 MRHNA, CDR2 SNTAGT. V was cut by 2 bases and J by 3 bases, with 10 bases left in between. CDR3 length equals 15 residues. Time point reported: after dendritic cell vaccination, including at tumor progression/relapse. Only patients with spare fresh-frozen tumor and over two years of follow-up were included. V and J are TRBV6-4 and TRBJ2-2; D possibly corresponds to TRBD1 (5 bases). The specimen comprised blood, sampled after dendritic cell vaccination. This TCR derives from a human donor with glioblastoma. For the CDR3, the DNA is TGTGCCAGCAGTGACCCGCAGGGTCACACCGGGGAGCTGTTTTTT. Its protein product is CASSDPQGHTGELFF.